Below, 24 T cell receptor beta chains from the same sample are listed, as sequenced in a study of control samples from healthy donors and cancer patients. Profiling relied on immunoSEQ multiplex PCR, and the TCRdb table lists in-frame clones only, not all of them. The data contain tens of thousands of clones, about four fifths of them singletons. Sequences were obtained from blood. The receptors come from a man aged 50 to 60 in good health.

The J gene is TRBJ1-1, the V gene TRBV3-1 (or the pseudogene TRBV3-2); D is unclear. The germline CDR1 and CDR2 sequences are LGHDT and YNNKEL (reference sequence). This CDR3 has 17 residues. The V and J ends lost 1 base and 0 bases respectively, with 15 bases between them. The CDR3 DNA reads TGTGCCAGCAGCCAAGGTCAGGCCCTTCGCATGAACACTGAAGCTTTCTTT. Translating gives CASSQGQALRMNTEAFF.

The chain recombines TRBV2 with TRBJ2-7; D is uncertain. The CDR3 spans 11 residues. In germline, CDR1 is SNHLY, CDR2 FYNNEI. The V end lost 6 bases, the J end lost 6 bases, and 9 bases lay between the germline ends. CDR3 sequence: CASRARSEQYF. The CDR3 bases are TGTGCCAGCAGGGCTAGGAGCGAGCAGTACTTC.

The chain uses TRBV9 and TRBJ2-2, with unresolved D. Trimming took off 1 base at V and 8 bases at J, with 3 bases between the two ends. This CDR3 spans 11 amino acids. The germline gives CDR1 SGDLS, CDR2 YYNGEE. The CDR3, as DNA: TGTGCCAGCAGCGTATCGGGGGAGCTGTTTTTT. Translation: CASSVSGELFF. The full variable domain, its missing parts supplied by reference TRBV9 and TRBJ2-2, is DSGVTQTPKHLITATGQRVTLRCSPRSGDLSVYWYQQSLDQGLQFLIQYYNGEERAKGNILERFSAQQFPDLHSELNLSSLELGDSALYFCASSVSGELFFGEGSRLTVL.

The DNA of the CDR3 is TGTGCCAGCAGCTCGCAGGCTCGCTCCTACGAGCAGTACTTC. Protein: CASSSQARSYEQYF. J is TRBJ2-7 and V is TRBV7-2, with D unclear. Trimming removed 4 bases from V and 0 bases from J, with 10 bases in between. CDR3 length: 14 residues. The germline CDR1 and CDR2 sequences are SGHTA and FQGNSA.

The J gene is TRBJ2-1, the V gene TRBV6-5; D call uncertain. The V end was cut by 2 bases, the J end by 12 bases, with 14 bases between. This CDR3 is built from 13 residues. Per the germline V gene, CDR1 is MNHEY and CDR2 is SVGAGI. Here the CDR3 DNA reads TGTGCCAGCAGTTACGGGTCCACGTGGTCGCAGTTCTTC. It translates to CASSYGSTWSQFF.

This clone was counted once. The rearrangement joins TRBV5-5 to TRBJ1-1; D unresolved. From germline, CDR1 is SGHKS and CDR2 YYEKEE (reference sequence). Between the trimmed V and J ends, which lost 6 bases and 5 bases, there was a span of 14 bases. This CDR3 comprises 13 residues. The DNA of the CDR3 is TGTGCCAGCACCAGATGGGGTGGAACTGAAGCTTTCTTT. Amino acids: CASTRWGGTEAFF.

CDR3 residues: CASSLSNGLTGFF. In DNA, the CDR3 is TGTGCCAGCAGTTTATCGAATGGCCTGACAGGGTTCTTC. J is TRBJ2-1 and V is TRBV27; maybe TRBD1 (6 bases). The CDR3 loop spans 13 amino acids. V gave up 0 bases and J gave up 15 bases, with 15 bases separating them. Germline CDR1 MNHEY, CDR2 SMNVEV (reference sequence).

This chain connects TRBV30 to TRBJ1-4; D gene uncertain. Trimming pared 3 bases from V and 4 bases from J, leaving 15 bases between. The germline V gene encodes CDR1 GTSNPN and CDR2 SVGIG (reference sequence). This CDR3 region has 15 residues. CDR3 region: CAWSPQSGSNEKLFF. CDR3 DNA: TGTGCCTGGAGCCCCCAATCGGGGAGTAATGAAAAACTGTTTTTT.

A single count supports this clone. The V and J genes are TRBV3-1 (or the pseudogene TRBV3-2) and TRBJ2-7; no clear D gene. The CDR3 length is 15 residues. CDR1 is LGHDT and CDR2 is YNNKEL in the germline V gene (reference sequence). V gave up 4 bases and J gave up 4 bases, with 17 bases separating them. The CDR3 spells CASSPPGYNLYEQYF. DNA for the CDR3: TGTGCCAGCAGCCCTCCGGGTTACAATTTATACGAGCAGTACTTC.

The chain links TRBV4-2 to TRBJ1-2; tentatively, D is TRBD1 (5 bases). Germline values: CDR1 LGHNA, CDR2 YNFKEQ. Trimming left V 0 bases short and J 4 bases short, with 12 bases between. The CDR3 sequence is 15 residues long. The CDR3 loop reads CASSQELNGGYGYTF. The CDR3 DNA reads as TGTGCCAGCAGCCAAGAACTGAATGGGGGCTATGGCTACACCTTC.

The gene calls are TRBV19 and TRBJ2-1; the D gene is possibly TRBD2 (6 bases). Germline CDR1 reads LNHDA; CDR2 reads SQIVND (reference sequence). This CDR3 is 15 amino acids long. V was trimmed by 5 bases and J by 8 bases, leaving 19 bases between them. The CDR3 sequence is CASSPRDSRRHEQFF. CDR3 sequence (DNA): TGTGCCAGTAGTCCGCGGGACTCCAGAAGGCATGAGCAGTTCTTC.

This rearrangement joins TRBV19 to TRBJ2-2; 8 nucleotides line up with TRBD2. After removal of 4 bases from V and 5 bases from J, the junction contained 3 bases not matched to a gene. Germline assignment: CDR1 LNHDA and CDR2 SQIVND (reference sequence). The CDR3 has 14 residues. The CDR3 nucleotides are TGTGCCAGTAGTAGCGGGAGGCCGACCGGGGAGCTGTTTTTT. Its translation: CASSSGRPTGELFF.

The CDR3 is CASSIGQYSAKNIQYF. CDR3 nucleotide sequence: TGTGCCAGTAGTATTGGACAGTACTCGGCCAAAAACATTCAGTACTTC. This chain joins TRBV19 and TRBJ2-4; a possible D gene is TRBD1 (6 bases). The CDR3 covers 16 residues. V lost 3 bases to trimming and J lost 1 base, with 13 bases between them. The V gene's germline CDR1 is LNHDA and CDR2 SQIVND (reference sequence).

This chain joins TRBV7-3 and TRBJ1-1; D gene unclear. Trimming removed 5 bases from V and 6 bases from J, with 16 bases in between. The CDR3 has 14 residues. Germline assignment: CDR1 SGHTA and CDR2 FQGTGA. In DNA form, the CDR3 reads TGTGCCAGCAGCCCGCGCCCAGACGGCGCTGAAGCTTTCTTT. Its protein is CASSPRPDGAEAFF.

This clone was found a few times. The gene calls are TRBV15 and TRBJ2-2; 10 positions match TRBD1. Germline trimming cut 4 bases from V and 3 bases from J; bases unmatched to any gene: 2. The germline V gene encodes CDR1 LNHNV and CDR2 YYDKDF (reference sequence). The CDR3 has 15 residues. Written as DNA, the CDR3 is TGTGCCACCAGCACCGGGACAGGGGACACCGGGGAGCTGTTTTTT. Encoded protein: CATSTGTGDTGELFF.

The gene calls are TRBV6-2 or TRBV6-3 and TRBJ1-2; no clear D. Trimming removed 6 bases from V and 0 bases from J, with 8 bases in between. Germline loops: CDR1 MNHEY, CDR2 SVGEGT. The CDR3 runs to 13 residues. The CDR3 region is CASSNSANYGYTF. For the CDR3, the DNA is TGTGCCAGCAGCAACAGCGCTAACTATGGCTACACCTTC.

V and J are TRBV9 and TRBJ2-3; D may be TRBD1 (6 bases). This CDR3 region has 15 residues. CDR1 is SGDLS, CDR2 YYNGEE, per germline. The germline V and J ends were trimmed by 2 bases and 3 bases, with 13 bases remaining between them. In DNA form, the CDR3 reads TGTGCCAGCAGCGTTAGGGGGAGAGTAACAGATACGCAGTATTTT. It encodes CASSVRGRVTDTQYF.

The CDR3 protein is CASSIDFEDEQFF. DNA for the CDR3: TGTGCCAGTAGTATAGATTTCGAGGATGAGCAGTTCTTC. This chain links TRBV19 with TRBJ2-1; D gene uncertain. CDR1 and CDR2 from the germline V gene are LNHDA and SQIVND (reference sequence). V lost 0 bases, J lost 8 bases, and 8 bases lay in between. The CDR3 totals 13 residues.

This clone appeared a single time. The chain joins TRBV5-6 to TRBJ1-6; D is undetermined. CDR3 length: 13 residues. Germline V CDR1 and CDR2: SGHDT, YYEEEE. V was cut by 4 bases and J by 7 bases, with 9 bases left in between. The CDR3 nucleotides are TGTGCCAGCAGCCCAGGCGACAATTCACCCCTCCACTTT. This codes for CASSPGDNSPLHF.

This clone was counted once. The chain joins TRBV9 to TRBJ2-1, with a tentative D call TRBD2 (6 bases). V dropped 2 bases and J dropped 1 base, with 10 bases sitting between them. The CDR3 has 15 amino acids. Germline CDR1 is SGDLS and CDR2 is YYNGEE. CDR3 nucleotide sequence: TGTGCCAGCAGCGTCTCTAGCGATTCCTACAATGAGCAGTTCTTC. It yields the protein CASSVSSDSYNEQFF.

The chain carries TRBV5-1 and TRBJ2-2; D is ambiguous. V was trimmed by 0 bases and J by 8 bases, leaving 8 bases between them. The CDR3 is made up of 13 amino acids. Per germline, CDR1 SGHRS and CDR2 YFSETQ. The CDR3 DNA sequence: TGCGCCAGCAGCTTGGACTCCCAAGGGGAGCTGTTTTTT. It translates to CASSLDSQGELFF.

The chain couples TRBV6-1 to TRBJ2-1, with TRBD1 matching over 8 bases. CDR3 length: 13 residues. In germline, CDR1 is MNHNS, CDR2 SASEGT. V shed 2 bases, J shed 7 bases, and the junction held 1 base outside the gene matches. The CDR3 coding sequence is TGTGCCAGCAGTGAACGGACAGGGAATGAGCAGTTCTTC. It codes for CASSERTGNEQFF.

This clone was picked up one time. This chain links TRBV18 with TRBJ2-5; the D is unclear. V lost 0 bases to trimming and J lost 2 bases, with 7 bases between them. The CDR3 is 14 residues long. Germline lookup yields CDR1 KGHSH and CDR2 LQKENI. The CDR3 spells CASSPPPGQETQYF. CDR3 sequence (DNA): TGTGCCAGCTCACCACCGCCGGGTCAAGAGACCCAGTACTTC.

V is TRBV28 and J is TRBJ2-1; 8 positions agree with TRBD2. In germline, CDR1 is MDHEN, CDR2 SYDVKM. The CDR3 has 21 amino acids. V shed 5 bases and J 0 bases; nucleotides not matched to a gene: 21. CDR3 sequence reads: CASSRAGARTSSVSSYNEQFF. As DNA, the CDR3 is TGTGCCAGCAGTCGAGCGGGGGCTAGGACGTCTTCGGTAAGCTCCTACAATGAGCAGTTCTTC.